This T cell receptor beta chain came from a study of spatial heterogeneity in lung cancer. Individually, TCR cDNA molecules were each labelled with a unique molecular identifier. TCRdb itself ran the 5' RACE reads through MiXCR, one entry per CDR3 protein. In the table there are about 61,000 distinct CDR3 sequences, approximately 6.3% of which are singletons. Time point denoted: sample taken at primary tumor resection. The TCR was taken from a female donor with early-stage non-small cell lung cancer. This sample comprised PBMCs, obtained at surgery.

The CDR3 DNA follows: TGTGCCAGCAGTTTAATTTTTGTTAGCGGGAAAAACAATGAGCAGTTCTTC. Protein sequence: CASSLIFVSGKNNEQFF. V gene TRBV27 combines with J gene TRBJ2-1, with 8 bases matching TRBD2. V lost 2 bases to trimming and J lost 5 bases; unmatched junction nucleotides: 11. This CDR3 is built from 17 residues. Germline CDR1 and CDR2: MNHEY and SMNVEV (reference sequence).